Following are 13 T cell receptor beta chains from one sample sequenced in a study of T cells in Graves' hyperthyroidism and ophthalmopathy. Researchers took RNA transcripts and amplified the TCR beta CDR3 regions from them. TCR CDR3 regions were first amplified by RT-PCR with HTBI primers. TCRdb used MiXCR to reprocess the multiplex PCR reads, holding one entry per CDR3 protein. The sample carries about 300,000 distinct CDR3 sequences, around 15% recorded once. Sequencing input: blood. The receptors were gathered from a woman aged 40-49 years with Graves' hyperthyroidism.

At least ten counts were recorded for this clonotype. V and J are TRBV27 and TRBJ1-5; no definite D call. Germline V gene sequence: CDR1 MNHEY, CDR2 SMNVEV (reference sequence). The germline V and J ends were trimmed by 5 bases and 11 bases, with 22 bases remaining between them. The length of the CDR3 is 15 residues. The CDR3 region is CASSPTPSGGRTQHF. The CDR3 region has the DNA TGTGCCAGCAGTCCAACCCCAAGTGGCGGGCGGACCCAGCATTTT.

At least ten counts were recorded for this clonotype. The rearrangement links TRBV12-3 or TRBV12-4 to TRBJ1-3, with D hard to call. V lost 3 bases and J lost 0, with 9 bases in between. The CDR3 covers 15 residues. The CDR3 is CASSLGTTSGNTIYF. The CDR3 region has the DNA TGTGCCAGCAGTTTGGGCACAACCTCTGGAAACACCATATATTTT.

V is TRBV5-5 and J is TRBJ1-5; a weak D match, TRBD1 (6 bases). The CDR3 covers 17 residues. CDR1 and CDR2 from the germline V gene are SGHKS and YYEKEE (reference sequence). Trimming removed 4 bases from V and 0 bases from J, with 17 bases in between. The CDR3 nucleotides are TGTGCCAGCAGCCCGGAGGCAGGGGCTAATAGCAATCAGCCCCAGCATTTT. It codes for CASSPEAGANSNQPQHF.

In this sample, this clonotype turned up a few times. The chain combines TRBV3-1 with TRBJ1-1; possible D gene TRBD1, 5 bases. There are 16 residues in the CDR3. From germline, CDR1 is LGHDT and CDR2 YNNKEL (reference sequence). Deletions cut 1 base from V and 2 bases from J, with 14 bases between. The CDR3 reads CASSQVGGGSNTEAFF. CDR3 nucleotides: TGTGCCAGCAGCCAAGTCGGGGGAGGGAGTAACACTGAAGCTTTCTTT.

V and J are TRBV6-4 and TRBJ2-2; D unresolved. The germline CDR1 and CDR2 sequences are MRHNA and SNTAGT. This CDR3 is 13 amino acids long. V was clipped by 3 bases and J by 3 bases, with 5 bases between them. Written as DNA, the CDR3 is TGTGCCAGCAGTGATCCTTACACCGGGGAGCTGTTTTTT. This encodes CASSDPYTGELFF.

Ten or more counts support this clonotype. The chain couples TRBV28 to TRBJ2-7; TRBD1 matches 8 bases. This CDR3 contains 17 residues. Germline values: CDR1 MDHEN, CDR2 SYDVKM. V was pared by 2 bases and J by 2 bases, with 11 bases of the junction left unmatched. The CDR3 region is CASSLGGGGTGAYEQYF. The CDR3 coding sequence is TGTGCCAGCAGTTTAGGGGGAGGAGGGACAGGAGCCTACGAGCAGTACTTC.

The chain uses TRBV20-1 and TRBJ1-2; tentative D call: TRBD1 (5 bases). Trimming shortened V by 3 bases and J by 2 bases, and 19 bases separated the two germline ends. Germline-derived CDR1 and CDR2 are DFQATT and SNEGSKA (reference sequence). CDR3 length: 16 residues. The CDR3 protein is CSARGLGVSQNYGYTF. CDR3 sequence (DNA): TGCAGTGCTAGGGGACTGGGGGTCTCGCAGAACTATGGCTACACCTTC.

This clonotype occurred many times. This sequence joins TRBV7-8 and TRBJ1-2; D is ambiguous. The CDR3 loop spans 13 amino acids. V lost 3 bases and J lost 4, with 9 bases in between. The germline CDR1 and CDR2 sequences are SGHVS and FQNEAQ. CDR3 DNA: TGTGCCAGCAGCTTGATAGGGTCCTATGGCTACACCTTC. This gives the protein CASSLIGSYGYTF.

The sample holds many counts of this clonotype. The chain employs TRBV7-8 and TRBJ2-5; D gene uncertain. Germline CDR1 is SGHVS and CDR2 is FQNEAQ. The V and J ends lost 10 bases and 3 bases respectively, with 18 bases between them. CDR3 length: 14 amino acids. The CDR3: CATKRIESKETQYF. The CDR3, as DNA: TGTGCCACCAAACGGATAGAGAGTAAAGAGACCCAGTACTTC.

This clonotype appeared a few times. V gene TRBV18 combines with J gene TRBJ2-5; no clear D. The CDR3 consists of 13 residues. The germline CDR1 and CDR2 sequences are KGHSH and LQKENI. Trimming shortened V by 5 bases and J by 2 bases, and 9 bases separated the two germline ends. The CDR3 sequence is CASSIRRQETQYF. DNA for the CDR3: TGTGCCAGCTCAATAAGACGGCAAGAGACCCAGTACTTC. Full variable domain (outside the CDR3, taken from reference TRBV18 and TRBJ2-5): NAGVMQNPRHLVRRRGQEARLRCSPMKGHSHVYWYRQLPEEGLKFMVYLQKENIIDESGMPKERFSAEFPKEGPSILRIQQVVRGDSAAYFCASSIRRQETQYFGPGTRLLVL.

This clonotype was seen repeatedly, ten times or more. V gene TRBV6-1 combines with J gene TRBJ1-3, with a possible D match to TRBD1 (6 bases). Per the germline V gene, CDR1 is MNHNS and CDR2 is SASEGT. The CDR3 loop spans 14 amino acids. In DNA, the CDR3 is TGTGTTACAGCGCGGGGGCTAGGCGGAAACACCATATATTTT. Residues: CVTARGLGGNTIYF.

Concerning this clonotype: This may arise from a read error, as a much more abundant clone is one base away. V is TRBV10-3 and J is TRBJ2-3, with TRBD1 as a possible D gene (7 bases). CDR1 and CDR2 from the germline V gene are ENHRY and SYGVKD. This CDR3 has 14 amino acids. In nucleotides, the CDR3 is TGTGCCATCAGAACAGGGGAGGACACAGATATGCAGTATTTT. Translation: CAIRTGEDTDMQYF.

This clonotype has a count of ten or more. V usage is TRBV27 and J usage is TRBJ1-2; possibly TRBD1 for D (5 bases). Trimming removed 6 bases at V and 8 bases at J, with 16 bases between. The CDR3 covers 13 residues. Germline CDR1 MNHEY, CDR2 SMNVEV (reference sequence). The CDR3 sequence is CASRTTGGDGYTF. CDR3 sequence (DNA): TGTGCCAGCAGAACCACCGGGGGGGACGGCTACACCTTC.